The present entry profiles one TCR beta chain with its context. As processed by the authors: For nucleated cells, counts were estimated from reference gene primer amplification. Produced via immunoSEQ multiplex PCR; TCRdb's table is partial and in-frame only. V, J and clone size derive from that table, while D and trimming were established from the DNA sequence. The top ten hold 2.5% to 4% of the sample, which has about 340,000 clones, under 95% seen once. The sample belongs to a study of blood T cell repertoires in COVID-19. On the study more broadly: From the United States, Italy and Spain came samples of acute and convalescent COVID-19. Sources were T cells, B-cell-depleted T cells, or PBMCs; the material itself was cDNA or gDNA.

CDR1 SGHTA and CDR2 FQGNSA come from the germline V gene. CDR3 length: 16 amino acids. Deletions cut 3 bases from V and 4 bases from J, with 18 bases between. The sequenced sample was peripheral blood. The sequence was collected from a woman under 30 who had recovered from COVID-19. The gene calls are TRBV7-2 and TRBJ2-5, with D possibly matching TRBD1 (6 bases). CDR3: CASSLTQGSWGETQYF. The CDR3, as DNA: TGTGCCAGCAGCTTGACACAGGGTAGTTGGGGAGAGACCCAGTACTTC.